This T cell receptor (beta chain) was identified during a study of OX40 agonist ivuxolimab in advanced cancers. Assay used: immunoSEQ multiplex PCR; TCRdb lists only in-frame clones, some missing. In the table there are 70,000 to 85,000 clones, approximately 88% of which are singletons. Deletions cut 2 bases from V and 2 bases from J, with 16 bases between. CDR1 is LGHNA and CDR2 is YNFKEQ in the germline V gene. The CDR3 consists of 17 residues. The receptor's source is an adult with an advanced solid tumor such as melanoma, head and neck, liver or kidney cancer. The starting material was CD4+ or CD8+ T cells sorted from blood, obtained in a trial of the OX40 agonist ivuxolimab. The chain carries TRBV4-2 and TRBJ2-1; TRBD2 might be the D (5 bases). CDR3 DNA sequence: TGTGCCAGCAGCCAATTAACGGGCGGAGGAACCTACAATGAGCAGTTCTTC. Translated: CASSQLTGGGTYNEQFF.